Listed below are T cell receptor beta chains from one sample, sequenced in a study of T cells in Graves' hyperthyroidism and ophthalmopathy. TCRdb reprocessed the multiplex PCR reads with MiXCR, giving one entry per CDR3 protein. The sample holds some 320,000 distinct CDR3 sequences, around 15% seen once. Sequences were obtained from blood. Receptors were obtained from a woman between 40 and 55 years old with Graves' ophthalmopathy. The CDR3 runs from the conserved cysteine through the conserved F or W. A D gene is named only where the DNA matches it firmly. Some rows mark clone size as missing; the rest say once, few, many or name a class of expanded clone.

V: TRBV7-2
D: -
J: TRBJ1-5
size: many
CDR3: CASSLVGNSNQPQHF
DNA: TGTGCCAGCAGCTTAGTTGGGAATAGCAATCAGCCCCAGCATTTT

V: TRBV12-3/TRBV12-4
D: -
J: TRBJ1-4
size: many
CDR3: CASSLGGTNEKLFF
DNA: TGTGCCAGCAGTTTGGGTGGGACTAATGAAAAACTGTTTTTT

V: TRBV20-1
D: TRBD1
J: TRBJ1-1
size: many
CDR3: CSARDWTGNTEAFF
DNA: TGCAGTGCTAGAGATTGGACAGGGAACACTGAAGCTTTCTTT

V: TRBV28
D: -
J: TRBJ2-4
size: many
CDR3: CASSFKNIQYF
DNA: TGTGCCAGCAGTTTTAAAAACATTCAGTACTTC

V: TRBV20-1
D: -
J: TRBJ2-1
size: few
CDR3: CSARDIGAWGNYNEQFF
DNA: TGCAGTGCTAGAGATATCGGGGCTTGGGGCAACTACAATGAGCAGTTCTTC

V: TRBV19
D: TRBD1
J: TRBJ1-1
size: many
CDR3: CASSIWTGVENTEAFF
DNA: TGTGCCAGTAGTATATGGACAGGGGTAGAGAACACTGAAGCTTTCTTT

V: TRBV12-5
D: -
J: TRBJ2-7
size: -
CDR3: CASGSVARYEQYF
DNA: TGTGCTAGTGGTTCGGTAGCGAGGTACGAGCAGTACTTC

V: TRBV5-8
D: -
J: TRBJ1-1
size: few
CDR3: CASSLSAAGPAVTEAFF
DNA: TGTGCCAGCAGCTTGTCGGCGGCAGGGCCGGCTGTCACTGAAGCTTTCTTT

V: TRBV28
D: -
J: TRBJ2-7
size: once
CDR3: CASSLGSGTMTYEQYF
DNA: TGTGCCAGCAGCTTAGGTTCTGGGACAATGACCTACGAGCAGTACTTC

V: TRBV7-9
D: -
J: TRBJ1-2
size: few
CDR3: CASSPRGEYGYTF
DNA: TGTGCCAGCAGCCCTCGTGGGGAGTATGGCTACACCTTC

V: TRBV29-1
D: TRBD2
J: TRBJ2-5
size: few
CDR3: CSVRTSGIVVETQYF
DNA: TGCAGCGTTAGGACTAGCGGGATCGTTGTAGAGACCCAGTACTTC

V: TRBV19
D: -
J: TRBJ2-1
size: many
CDR3: CASSPYGMDSGPLNEQFF
DNA: TGTGCCAGTAGTCCCTACGGTATGGATAGCGGCCCACTCAATGAGCAGTTCTTC

V: TRBV2
D: TRBD1
J: TRBJ2-7
size: many
CDR3: CASSGDRGTSYEQYF
DNA: TGTGCCAGCAGTGGGGACAGGGGAACCTCCTACGAGCAGTACTTC

V: TRBV24-1
D: -
J: TRBJ2-3
size: -
CDR3: CATSDRDPAGVTDTQYF
DNA: TGTGCCACCAGTGATAGAGATCCAGCGGGTGTCACAGATACGCAGTATTTT

V: TRBV7-9
D: -
J: TRBJ2-1
size: many
CDR3: CASRIKGGGEQFF
DNA: TGTGCCAGCAGGATCAAAGGAGGGGGTGAGCAGTTCTTC

V: TRBV12-3/TRBV12-4
D: -
J: TRBJ2-3
size: many
CDR3: CASSKIGGTDTQYF
DNA: TGTGCCAGCAGCAAGATCGGGGGCACAGATACGCAGTATTTT